The 11 T cell receptor beta chains listed next were all sequenced from one sample in a study of blood T cells in healthy people across ages. A J-beta primer mix and a sample-barcoded 5' primer were used in a second PCR of roughly 6 to 11 cycles. TCRdb called the 5' RACE reads again in MiXCR, with one record for every CDR3 protein. Of about 1.6 million distinct CDR3 sequences in the sample, about 35% were seen once. Source material: blood. Source of these receptors: a woman aged 25 to 39 in good health.

The chain employs TRBV12-5 and TRBJ2-5, with 10 bases lining up with TRBD2. The germline V gene encodes CDR1 LGHNT and CDR2 FRNRAP. After removal of 1 base from V and 1 base from J, the junction contained 6 bases not matched to a gene. This CDR3 contains 17 residues. CDR3 sequence reads: CASGLGTSGGSQETQYF. The CDR3 region has the DNA TGTGCTAGTGGTTTGGGGACTAGCGGAGGATCCCAAGAGACCCAGTACTTC.

V is TRBV7-3 and J is TRBJ1-5; D perhaps matches TRBD1 (5 bases). The tail of the sequence fits TRBJ2-3 better, so the J call may be wrong. This CDR3 has 20 residues. CDR1 is SGHTA, CDR2 FQGTGA, per germline. CDR3 DNA sequence: TGTGCCAGCAGCTTAACGCTAAAACGCAGGACACCCTGGGGCAATCAGCCCCAGTATTTT. Translated, it gives CASSLTLKRRTPWGNQPQYF.

The chain joins TRBV10-3 to TRBJ2-3; D is perhaps TRBD2 (7 bases). This CDR3 has 15 amino acids. V was pared by 4 bases and J by 1 base, with 12 bases between. Germline CDR1 reads ENHRY; CDR2 reads SYGVKD. The CDR3 protein is CAISVPGGRTDTQYF. The CDR3 DNA reads as TGTGCCATCAGTGTTCCGGGGGGCCGCACAGATACGCAGTATTTT.

Remarks on this clonotype: This may come from a read error, since a much larger clone is one base off. The DNA of the CDR3 is TGTGCCAGCAGTTTCAATGCGGGGGTCGCAGATACGCAGTATTTT. Translation gives CASSFNAGVADTQYF. The chain couples TRBV12-3 or TRBV12-4 to TRBJ2-3; 7 nucleotides line up with TRBD2. Trimming cost V 3 bases and J 4 bases; bases outside gene matches: 7. This CDR3 is built from 15 residues.

Only a few counts were recorded for this clonotype. This chain links TRBV7-8 with TRBJ2-5, with D perhaps matching TRBD1 (6 bases). The CDR3 contains 14 residues. Germline V CDR1 and CDR2: SGHVS, FQNEAQ. V was cut by 5 bases and J by 3 bases, with 13 bases left in between. The CDR3 is CASSGRNREETQYF. Written as DNA, the CDR3 is TGTGCCAGCAGCGGGCGGAACAGGGAAGAGACCCAGTACTTC.

The chain carries TRBV2 and TRBJ2-5; 10 nucleotides line up with TRBD2. V was clipped by 6 bases and J by 1 base; unmatched bases: 8. This CDR3 comprises 16 residues. Per germline, CDR1 SNHLY and CDR2 FYNNEI. The CDR3 DNA sequence: TGTGCCAGCAGGACCTTTAGCGGGGGGCTCCAAGAGACCCAGTACTTC. It encodes CASRTFSGGLQETQYF.

V and J are TRBV20-1 and TRBJ1-6, with a possible D match to TRBD1 (5 bases). V was clipped by 6 bases and J by 9 bases, with 18 bases between them. Germline values: CDR1 DFQATT, CDR2 SNEGSKA (reference sequence). This CDR3 region has 14 residues. DNA of the CDR3: TGCAGTGCACGAGGGGTTTCAGGGATTTCACCCCTCCACTTT. Translating it yields CSARGVSGISPLHF.

This chain uses TRBV30 with TRBJ2-1; no reliable D call. Trimming pared 2 bases from V and 2 bases from J, leaving 13 bases between. CDR3 length: 15 amino acids. Germline V gives CDR1 GTSNPN, CDR2 SVGIG (reference sequence). The CDR3 protein is CAWSPDPLAYNEQFF. The CDR3 region has the DNA TGTGCCTGGAGTCCTGACCCGCTGGCCTACAATGAGCAGTTCTTC.

The V gene is TRBV20-1, the J gene TRBJ2-1, with D possibly matching TRBD2 (6 bases). V lost 0 bases and J 0 bases, leaving 15 bases between the germline ends. From germline, CDR1 is DFQATT and CDR2 SNEGSKA (reference sequence). This CDR3 contains 17 residues. The CDR3 DNA is TGCAGTGCTAGAGATCCTCCGGGACTCGTCTCCTACAATGAGCAGTTCTTC. Protein product: CSARDPPGLVSYNEQFF.

The V and J genes are TRBV20-1 and TRBJ2-3; 8 bases are a match to TRBD2. The CDR3 is 14 amino acids. V lost 3 bases, J lost 5 bases, and 7 bases stayed unmatched. Germline V gene data show CDR1 as DFQATT and CDR2 as SNEGSKA (reference sequence). The CDR3: CSASSGGPGDTQYF. The CDR3 region has the DNA TGCAGTGCTAGTTCGGGGGGGCCAGGAGATACGCAGTATTTT.

The J gene is TRBJ2-1, the V gene TRBV5-5, with TRBD2 matching 8 bases. Trimming removed 0 bases from V and 2 bases from J; junction bases left unmatched: 7. Germline CDR1 reads SGHKS; CDR2 reads YYEKEE (reference sequence). This CDR3 has 17 residues. The CDR3 protein is CASSLGGQLAAYNEQFF. For the CDR3, the DNA is TGTGCCAGCAGCTTGGGAGGGCAACTAGCGGCCTACAATGAGCAGTTCTTC.